The 15 T cell receptor beta chains given below trace back to one sample, sequenced in a study of T-cell memory formation after mild COVID-19. TCRdb used MiXCR to reprocess the 5' RACE reads, holding one entry per CDR3 protein. The data hold around 390,000 distinct CDR3 sequences, with about 17% observed a single time. Sequencing input: PBMCs or a T cell subset sorted from them (not recorded which). The source is a man between 18 and 29 years old who had mild COVID-19 (a few samples of this study predate the infection). Cell type and time point are not known.

This clonotype was detected many times. The chain carries TRBV6-4 and TRBJ2-2, with D possibly being TRBD1 (6 bases). Trimming removed 4 bases from V and 0 bases from J, with 12 bases in between. Germline V gene sequence: CDR1 MRHNA, CDR2 SNTAGT. This CDR3 has 16 amino acids. CDR3 in amino acids: CASSVAQGANTGELFF. CDR3 nucleotides: TGTGCCAGCAGTGTTGCACAGGGCGCGAACACCGGGGAGCTGTTTTTT.

This clonotype was found a few times. This chain joins TRBV15 and TRBJ2-3; TRBD2 might be the D (6 bases). CDR3 length: 15 residues. The V gene lost 2 bases and the J gene lost 1 base, with 10 bases spanning the gap. Germline lookup yields CDR1 LNHNV and CDR2 YYDKDF (reference sequence). CDR3 DNA sequence: TGTGCCACCAGCAGAAGGACTACGGGCACAGATACGCAGTATTTT. Translated, it gives CATSRRTTGTDTQYF.

This clonotype was observed a few times. DNA of the CDR3: TGCAGTGGAGTTGAGGGGGCGGCCAAAAACATTCAGTACTTC. Residues: CSGVEGAAKNIQYF. The chain recombines TRBV20-1 with TRBJ2-4; 7 bases agree with TRBD1. This CDR3 has 14 amino acids. Germline trimming cut 7 bases from V and 1 base from J; bases unmatched to any gene: 7. Germline assignment: CDR1 DFQATT and CDR2 SNEGSKA (reference sequence).

This clonotype was observed at least ten times. The chain is built from TRBV7-2 and TRBJ2-7; D not resolved. V was pared by 1 base and J by 5 bases, with 9 bases between. The length of the CDR3 is 13 residues. The germline gives CDR1 SGHTA, CDR2 FQGNSA. CDR3 protein: CASSLDPYNEQYF. The CDR3 DNA reads as TGTGCCAGCAGCTTAGACCCTTACAACGAGCAGTACTTC.

The gene calls are TRBV3-1 and TRBJ1-1, with 7 bases aligning to TRBD1. The ends lost 4 bases at V and 5 bases at J; junction bases unmatched: 10. Germline CDR1 is LGHDT and CDR2 is YNNKEL (reference sequence). The CDR3 spans 15 residues. The DNA for the CDR3 is TGTGCCAGCAGCCCAGAGTCACAGGGGCGTACTGAAGCTTTCTTT. Its protein product is CASSPESQGRTEAFF.

The rearrangement joins TRBV27 to TRBJ1-1, with D possibly being TRBD1 (6 bases). Trimming cost V 5 bases and J 5 bases, with 12 bases left between them. This CDR3 comprises 13 residues. Germline CDR1 MNHEY, CDR2 SMNVEV (reference sequence). This CDR3 reads CASSLSGTTEAFF. The CDR3 DNA reads TGTGCCAGCAGTCTCTCTGGGACAACTGAAGCTTTCTTT.

The gene calls are TRBV3-1 and TRBJ1-2; 8 bases match TRBD1. After removal of 2 bases from V and 7 bases from J, the junction contained 12 bases not matched to a gene. CDR1 is LGHDT, CDR2 YNNKEL, per germline (reference sequence). The length of the CDR3 is 16 residues. CDR3 coding DNA: TGTGCCAGCAGCCAATATGTGAGGACAGGGAACAGTGGCTACACCTTC. This translates into CASSQYVRTGNSGYTF.

This clonotype was picked up a small number of times. This chain's CDR3 is CASSQVGTDTQYF. Written as DNA, the CDR3 is TGTGCCAGCAGCCAAGTCGGTACAGATACGCAGTATTTT. The V and J genes are TRBV14 and TRBJ2-3; no reliable D call. Trimming removed 1 base from V and 3 bases from J, with 5 bases in between. This CDR3 region has 13 residues. Germline CDR1 SGHDN, CDR2 FVKESK.

In this sample, this clonotype turned up many times. The rearrangement joins TRBV27 to TRBJ2-2; TRBD2 is a possible D gene (6 bases). In germline, CDR1 is MNHEY, CDR2 SMNVEV (reference sequence). CDR3 length: 15 amino acids. Between the trimmed V and J ends, which lost 5 bases and 0 bases, there was a span of 10 bases. In DNA, the CDR3 is TGTGCCAGCAGTCGACTAGGATCGAACACCGGGGAGCTGTTTTTT. This codes for CASSRLGSNTGELFF.

In its sample, this clonotype was seen a few times. CDR3 in amino acids: CSVARGISYEQYF. The CDR3 DNA follows: TGCAGCGTTGCGCGGGGAATCTCCTACGAGCAGTACTTC. The V call is TRBV29-1, the J call TRBJ2-7, with a weak D call TRBD2 (6 bases). CDR3 size: 13 residues. CDR1 and CDR2 from the germline V gene are SQVTM and ANQGSEA. Trimming left V 4 bases short and J 0 bases short, with 10 bases between.

The rearrangement joins TRBV19 to TRBJ1-5; D gene uncertain. Germline V gene lookup returns CDR1 LNHDA and CDR2 SQIVND (reference sequence). This CDR3 comprises 16 residues. The V end lost 7 bases, the J end lost 2 bases, and 18 bases lay between the germline ends. The CDR3 region is CASKNKAKAGNQPQHF. The CDR3 DNA follows: TGTGCCAGTAAGAATAAGGCCAAAGCAGGCAATCAGCCCCAGCATTTT. The full variable domain, with the rest looked up from reference TRBV19 and TRBJ1-5, is DGGITQSPKYLFRKEGQNVTLSCEQNLNHDAMYWYRQDPGQGLRLIYYSQIVNDFQKGDIAEGYSVSREKKESFPLTVTSAQKNPTAFYLCASKNKAKAGNQPQHFGDGTRLSIL.

This clonotype has just a few counts. The chain has TRBV24-1 and TRBJ2-3, with D perhaps TRBD2 (7 bases). Germline V gene data show CDR1 as KGHDR and CDR2 as SFDVKD. Trimming cost V 9 bases and J 3 bases, with 15 bases left between them. The CDR3 has 14 residues. Written as DNA, the CDR3 is TGTGCCACCCGCGGGGGCCTGGCAACAGATACGCAGTATTTT. Its protein is CATRGGLATDTQYF.

The chain uses TRBV7-2 and TRBJ2-1; D is unresolved. Trimming pared 1 base from V and 2 bases from J, leaving 12 bases between. The CDR3 is 16 amino acids. CDR1 and CDR2 (germline): SGHTA, FQGNSA. As DNA, the CDR3 is TGTGCCAGCAGCTTAGAACCCAGGCAGCCCTACAATGAGCAGTTCTTC. It is translated as CASSLEPRQPYNEQFF.

Written as DNA, the CDR3 is TGTGCCAGCAGTTACCCCGAGGGTCGCGGGGGGGTGAATGAGCAGTTCTTC. It codes for CASSYPEGRGGVNEQFF. This chain uses TRBV6-2 or TRBV6-3 with TRBJ2-1; 9 bases are shared with TRBD2. CDR3 length equals 17 residues. CDR1 MNHEY and CDR2 SVGEGT come from the germline V gene. With 2 bases clipped from V and 7 bases from J, the junction kept 12 bases outside the gene matches.

The sample holds a few counts of this clonotype. The genes are TRBV20-1 and TRBJ2-7; possible D gene TRBD1, 7 bases. CDR3 length equals 15 residues. The V gene lost 8 bases and the J gene lost 2 bases, with 22 bases spanning the gap. Germline lookup yields CDR1 DFQATT and CDR2 SNEGSKA (reference sequence). CDR3 nucleotide sequence: TGCAGTCTCCTCGACGTGGCAGGGGGGACCTACGAGCAGTACTTC. The encoded protein is CSLLDVAGGTYEQYF.